This T cell receptor beta chain was retrieved from a study of T-cell memory formation after mild COVID-19. Looking at the study overall: Largely, TCR clusters stayed within a single donor.

Whole-study results and caveats: Later expanders leaned toward CD4+, whereas clones contracting from day 15 to 85 were balanced CD4/CD8. CD4+ contracting clones were mainly CM and EM; CD8+ ones, EMRA.

A note on this clonotype: Its target is not known.

It was 5'RACE with constant-segment primers that produced the TCR alpha and TCR beta cDNA libraries, which carried sample barcodes and UMIs. TCRdb redid the calling of the 5' RACE reads with MiXCR, one entry per CDR3 protein. The data show around 200,000 distinct CDR3 sequences, roughly a tenth seen once. The material sequenced was PBMCs or a T cell subset sorted from them (not recorded which). The receptor was derived from a man aged 18 to 29 who had mild COVID-19 (a few samples of this study predate the infection). Cell type and time point are not known.

CDR3 residues: CASNSPQVYGYTF. In DNA form, the CDR3 reads TGTGCCAGCAACTCTCCTCAGGTCTATGGCTACACCTTC. The chain couples TRBV7-2 to TRBJ1-2, with no clear D. The V end lost 7 bases, the J end lost 4 bases, and 13 bases lay between the germline ends. This CDR3 spans 13 amino acids. Per germline, CDR1 SGHTA and CDR2 FQGNSA.